The T cell receptor (beta chain) described here comes from a study of T cell repertoires in cytomegalovirus infection. About the research overall: It can be stated that public TCR beta signatures indicated CMV infection as well as a matching HLA type. General study points: Cumulated frequencies of public TCR beta families served to identify carriers of CMV plus the relevant HLA. HLA-C-restricted CMV-specific TCR beta clonotypes prevailed in the ex vivo response.

V lost 3 bases, J lost 0 bases, and 8 bases stayed unmatched. Germline CDR1 is SGHVS and CDR2 is FQNEAQ. The CDR3 consists of 19 residues. This clonotype was detected many times. What it binds is unknown. MiXCR, run by TCRdb on the reads, gives a single entry per CDR3 protein. The data contain more than 650,000 distinct CDR3 sequences, 35% to 45% of them singletons. The sample taken for sequencing was PBMCs. The chain has TRBV7-8 and TRBJ2-6, with TRBD1 identical over 10 bases. The receptor comes from a human donor in good health (CMV status not recorded). Some clones in this sample may be carry-over from other donors' samples. This CDR3 reads CASSFPRDRGNSGANVLTF. DNA for the CDR3: TGTGCCAGCAGCTTCCCTAGGGACAGGGGCAACTCTGGGGCCAACGTCCTGACTTTC.